This T cell receptor beta chain originates from a study of early T cells in non-severe SARS-CoV-2 infection. Whole-study context: With bulk RNA from unsorted whole blood as input, sequencing yielded unpaired chains.

With respect to this clonotype: What it binds is unknown.

General study findings and limits: In VDJdb matching, anti-spike CD8 responses were favored while private and CD4 specificities went missing.

With 3 bases removed from V and 2 bases from J, the gap between germline ends came to 11 bases. In germline, CDR1 is GTSNPN, CDR2 SVGIG (reference sequence). The CDR3 covers 14 residues. The library protocol tagged individual cDNA molecules with unique molecular identifiers. In TCRdb, the 5' RACE reads were re-called with MiXCR into one record per CDR3 protein. Among about 42,000 distinct CDR3 sequences listed, 6% to 7.5% were seen once. Material: whole blood. The source is an adult who was a healthcare worker with PCR-confirmed SARS-CoV-2 infection or an uninfected control (not recorded which). The V call is TRBV30, the J call TRBJ1-3; D uncertain. CDR3 amino acids: CAWRNVGPGNTIYF. CDR3 DNA: TGTGCCTGGAGAAATGTTGGACCTGGAAACACCATATATTTT. Looking up the rest from reference TRBV30 and TRBJ1-3 gives the full variable domain: SQTIHQWPATLVQPVGSPLSLECTVEGTSNPNLYWYRQAAGRGLQLLFYSVGIGQISSEVPQNLSASRPQDRQFILSSKKLLLSDSGFYLCAWRNVGPGNTIYFGEGSWLTVV.